A single sample gave rise to the 30 T cell receptor beta chains below, sequenced in a study of T cells in localized non-small cell lung cancer. Sequencing was performed with immunoSEQ multiplex PCR; in TCRdb, only in-frame clones are kept and a portion is missing. The sample holds about 15,000 clones, 85% to 90% seen once. Here the sequenced sample was peripheral blood, taken before any cancer treatment. All receptors come from a woman aged 40-70 years with stage I lung adenocarcinoma.

The chain uses TRBV27 and TRBJ2-1, with 9 bases that match TRBD2. CDR1 and CDR2 from the germline V gene are MNHEY and SMNVEV (reference sequence). The CDR3 covers 15 residues. V lost 4 bases to trimming and J lost 7 bases; unmatched junction nucleotides: 8. The CDR3 sequence is CASSSAAGGLNEQFF. For the CDR3, the DNA is TGTGCCAGCAGTTCTGCGGCGGGGGGGCTTAATGAGCAGTTCTTC.

The V call is TRBV7-2, the J call TRBJ2-7; D is unclear. V was pared by 1 base and J by 2 bases, with 9 bases between. This CDR3 is 14 amino acids long. The germline V gene has CDR1 SGHTA and CDR2 FQGNSA. The CDR3 here is CASSLVAPPYEQYF. The CDR3 DNA follows: TGTGCCAGCAGCTTAGTCGCCCCCCCCTACGAGCAGTACTTC.

CDR3 sequence (DNA): TGTGCCGGGTCTTCCGGGCTTCTGATGAACACTGAAGCTTTCTTT. Translating it yields CAGSSGLLMNTEAFF. V usage is TRBV30 and J usage is TRBJ1-1; D remains unclear. The CDR3 sequence is 15 residues long. The germline V gene encodes CDR1 GTSNPN and CDR2 SVGIG (reference sequence). V gave up 8 bases and J gave up 0 bases, with 19 bases separating them.

This clone has more than one count but fewer than ten. The chain has TRBV28 and TRBJ1-2; TRBD1 might be the D (6 bases). V was shortened by 5 bases and J by 4 bases, with 26 bases between the two germline ends. Germline lookup yields CDR1 MDHEN and CDR2 SYDVKM. The CDR3 length is 18 residues. CDR3 DNA sequence: TGTGCCAGCAGTCCCCTTATTGACGGACAGATATCTCTCTATGGCTACACCTTC. Translated: CASSPLIDGQISLYGYTF.

The rearrangement uses TRBV18 and TRBJ2-5; D is uncertain. The J call may be incorrect, as the DNA end agrees better with TRBJ2-7. From germline, CDR1 is KGHSH and CDR2 LQKENI. This CDR3 is 11 amino acids long. In DNA form, the CDR3 reads TGTGCCAGCTCAGGGGCCTACGAGCAGTACTTC. Translating it yields CASSGAYEQYF.

The chain is built from TRBV10-3 and TRBJ1-6; possible D gene TRBD1, 6 bases. Germline CDR1 and CDR2: ENHRY and SYGVKD. V shed 0 bases and J shed 9 bases, with 12 bases lying between them. This CDR3 contains 15 residues. The CDR3 sequence: CAISESPIGGSPLHF. The CDR3 DNA is TGTGCCATCAGTGAGTCACCCATAGGGGGTTCACCCCTCCACTTT.

The genes are TRBV19 and TRBJ2-5, with TRBD2 matching over 9 bases. V gave up 5 bases and J gave up 3 bases; unmatched junction bases: 4. The CDR3 consists of 14 residues. CDR1 is LNHDA and CDR2 is SQIVND in the germline V gene (reference sequence). Here the CDR3 reads CASSVSGGEETQYF. In DNA, the CDR3 is TGTGCCAGTAGTGTTAGCGGGGGAGAAGAGACCCAGTACTTC.

V is TRBV11-2 and J is TRBJ2-7; no clear D gene. Germline V CDR1 and CDR2: SGHAT, FQNNGV. The CDR3 has 14 residues. The V end lost 3 bases, the J end lost 2 bases, and 11 bases lay between the germline ends. In DNA form, the CDR3 reads TGTGCCAGCAGCTTCTCTGATGATACCTACGAGCAGTACTTC. Its protein product is CASSFSDDTYEQYF.

The chain has TRBV4-1 and TRBJ1-4, with D maybe TRBD1 (5 bases). Trimming removed 1 base at V and 12 bases at J, with 18 bases between. Germline CDR1 MGHRA, CDR2 YSYEKL. The CDR3 runs 15 residues. The CDR3 is CASSQGGHGGGELFF. The DNA for the CDR3 is TGCGCCAGCAGCCAAGGCGGACACGGAGGTGGGGAACTGTTTTTT.

This rearrangement joins TRBV18 to TRBJ1-5, with D uncertain. V lost 4 bases, J lost 4 bases, and 11 bases lay in between. The CDR3 totals 14 residues. Germline V gene sequence: CDR1 KGHSH, CDR2 LQKENI. The CDR3 reads CASSQGAPNQPQHF. CDR3 nucleotides: TGTGCCAGCTCACAGGGTGCTCCTAATCAGCCCCAGCATTTT.

The chain employs TRBV6-5 and TRBJ1-2; 7 bases fit TRBD1. This CDR3 contains 13 residues. Germline-derived CDR1 and CDR2 are MNHEY and SVGAGI. V was clipped by 4 bases and J by 4 bases; unmatched bases: 3. CDR3 sequence reads: CASSSRGAYGYTF. DNA for the CDR3: TGTGCCAGCAGTTCCAGGGGGGCCTATGGCTACACCTTC.

This clone was found once. This chain joins TRBV6-6 and TRBJ1-3, with D perhaps TRBD1 (5 bases). V was shortened by 0 bases and J by 2 bases, with 5 bases between the two germline ends. Germline lookup yields CDR1 MNHNY and CDR2 SVGAGI (reference sequence). The CDR3 extends over 14 amino acids. The CDR3, as DNA: TGTGCCAGCAGTTACTCGACAGCTGGAAACACCATATATTTT. This codes for CASSYSTAGNTIYF.

The V call is TRBV18, the J call TRBJ1-3; D unclear. Germline CDR1 is KGHSH and CDR2 is LQKENI. CDR3 length: 12 amino acids. V lost 3 bases and J lost 4, with 4 bases in between. The CDR3 sequence is CASSPEGNTIYF. DNA for the CDR3: TGTGCCAGCTCACCCGAAGGAAACACCATATATTTT. Using reference TRBV18 and TRBJ1-3 for the parts outside the CDR3, the full variable domain is NAGVMQNPRHLVRRRGQEARLRCSPMKGHSHVYWYRQLPEEGLKFMVYLQKENIIDESGMPKERFSAEFPKEGPSILRIQQVVRGDSAAYFCASSPEGNTIYFGEGSWLTVV.

The genes are TRBV30 and TRBJ1-5, with 7 positions matching TRBD1. Germline V CDR1 and CDR2: GTSNPN, SVGIG (reference sequence). There are 13 residues in the CDR3. V lost 7 bases, J lost 5 bases, and 8 bases stayed unmatched. The CDR3 reads CAFQGDGDQPQHF. The CDR3 region has the DNA TGTGCCTTTCAGGGGGATGGGGATCAGCCCCAGCATTTT.

V gene TRBV7-3 combines with J gene TRBJ1-6; D call uncertain. CDR3 length: 15 amino acids. V was clipped by 4 bases and J by 5 bases, with 12 bases between them. Germline-derived CDR1 and CDR2 are SGHTA and FQGTGA. The CDR3, as DNA: TGTGCCAGCAGCTCCTATTTGGCCCATAATTCACCCCTCCACTTT. It specifies CASSSYLAHNSPLHF.

The V call is TRBV19, the J call TRBJ1-5, with TRBD1 as a possible D gene (5 bases). V lost 4 bases to trimming and J lost 4 bases, with 20 bases between them. CDR1 is LNHDA and CDR2 is SQIVND in the germline V gene (reference sequence). The CDR3 is 17 residues long. CDR3 loop: CASSTVGGLISNQPQHF. In DNA form, the CDR3 reads TGTGCCAGTAGTACCGTTGGGGGGTTAATTAGTAATCAGCCCCAGCATTTT.

The chain is built from TRBV6-1 and TRBJ2-7; TRBD2 might be the D (5 bases). Germline CDR1 MNHNS, CDR2 SASEGT. Trimming took 5 bases from V and 2 from J, leaving 13 bases between them. The CDR3 is made up of 14 amino acids. CDR3 bases: TGTGCCAGCAGTCTGCAGGACTTAACCTACGAGCAGTACTTC. Protein: CASSLQDLTYEQYF.

V is TRBV6-5 and J is TRBJ2-4; 9 bases agree with TRBD1. V trimming: 5 bases; J trimming: 5 bases; junction bases outside the gene matches: 1. This CDR3 has 13 amino acids. Looked up from germline, CDR1 is MNHEY and CDR2 is SVGAGI. In DNA, the CDR3 is TGTGCCAGCAGTAGGACAGGGGAAAACATTCAGTACTTC. Residues: CASSRTGENIQYF.

The rearrangement links TRBV10-2 to TRBJ1-3; possible D gene TRBD1, 5 bases. In germline, CDR1 is WSHSY, CDR2 SAAADI. With 8 bases removed from V and 2 bases from J, the gap between germline ends came to 16 bases. The CDR3 contains 15 residues. The CDR3 nucleotides read TGCGCCAGCTCCGAGGCAGGGTTACCTGGAAACACCATATATTTT. Translated, it gives CASSEAGLPGNTIYF.

This clone has just one count. The V gene is TRBV6-5, the J gene TRBJ1-2, with no clear D. Germline V gene sequence: CDR1 MNHEY, CDR2 SVGAGI. Between the trimmed V and J ends, which lost 3 bases and 8 bases, there was a span of 13 bases. The CDR3 length is 13 residues. This CDR3 reads CASSYGNSQGYTF. In DNA, the CDR3 is TGTGCCAGCAGTTATGGCAATTCCCAAGGCTACACCTTC.

As to this clone: This specimen includes other DNA sequences encoding the same CDR3. V and J are TRBV19 and TRBJ2-2, with no clear D. Germline lookup yields CDR1 LNHDA and CDR2 SQIVND (reference sequence). The CDR3 spans 13 residues. V shed 9 bases and J shed 1 base, with 9 bases lying between them. CDR3 in DNA: TGTGCCAGCGGTGGTTTGAACACCGGGGAGCTGTTTTTT. Residues: CASGGLNTGELFF.

The chain couples TRBV18 to TRBJ1-3; a weak D match, TRBD1 (5 bases). CDR3 size: 15 residues. With 0 bases removed from V and 2 bases from J, the gap between germline ends came to 8 bases. In germline, CDR1 is KGHSH, CDR2 LQKENI. CDR3 residues: CASSPPGATGNTIYF. CDR3 coding DNA: TGTGCCAGCTCACCACCAGGGGCAACTGGAAACACCATATATTTT. The full variable domain, with the rest looked up from reference TRBV18 and TRBJ1-3, is NAGVMQNPRHLVRRRGQEARLRCSPMKGHSHVYWYRQLPEEGLKFMVYLQKENIIDESGMPKERFSAEFPKEGPSILRIQQVVRGDSAAYFCASSPPGATGNTIYFGEGSWLTVV.

This clone has a handful of counts. CDR3 amino acids: CASSLGIKGGNTGELFF. Written as DNA, the CDR3 is TGCGCCAGCAGCTTGGGAATAAAGGGGGGGAACACCGGGGAGCTGTTTTTT. This chain joins TRBV5-1 and TRBJ2-2; either TRBD1 or TRBD2 may supply D (6 bases each). CDR1 and CDR2 from the germline V gene are SGHRS and YFSETQ. V dropped 0 bases and J dropped 1 base, with 13 bases sitting between them. The CDR3 extends over 17 amino acids.

The chain recombines TRBV28 with TRBJ2-1; D not resolved. V lost 7 bases and J 0 bases, leaving 10 bases between the germline ends. This CDR3 has 14 residues. Per germline, CDR1 MDHEN and CDR2 SYDVKM. CDR3 nucleotides: TGTGCCAGCACTTTCGGGCCCTCCTACAATGAGCAGTTCTTC. Amino acids: CASTFGPSYNEQFF. The complete variable domain, with remaining parts taken from reference TRBV28 and TRBJ2-1, reads DVKVTQSSRYLVKRTGEKVFLECVQDMDHENMFWYRQDPGLGLRLIYFSYDVKMKEKGDIPEGYSVSREKKERFSLILESASTNQTSMYLCASTFGPSYNEQFFGPGTRLTVL.

J is TRBJ1-4 and V is TRBV30, with D hard to call. With 4 bases removed from V and 0 bases from J, the gap between germline ends came to 9 bases. The germline V gene has CDR1 GTSNPN and CDR2 SVGIG (reference sequence). The CDR3 has 14 residues. This CDR3 reads CAWNRGTTNEKLFF. The CDR3 DNA reads TGTGCCTGGAATCGCGGAACAACTAATGAAAAACTGTTTTTT.

The J gene is TRBJ1-5, the V gene TRBV6-1; D is ambiguous. The CDR3 extends over 13 amino acids. Trimming took 8 bases from V and 5 from J, leaving 13 bases between them. Germline CDR1 MNHNS, CDR2 SASEGT. The CDR3 sequence: CASGPTLDQPQHF. Here the CDR3 DNA reads TGTGCCAGCGGACCCACCCTCGATCAGCCCCAGCATTTT.

In this sample, this clone turned up once. This chain joins TRBV4-2 and TRBJ1-4; 7 bases are a match to TRBD1. CDR3 length: 14 residues. The junction had 6 bases not matched to a gene; V was cut back by 3 bases and J by 8 bases. Germline values: CDR1 LGHNA, CDR2 YNFKEQ. The CDR3 protein is CASSQTGSQEKLFF. CDR3 nucleotide sequence: TGTGCCAGCAGCCAGACAGGGTCTCAAGAAAAACTGTTTTTT.

The chain is built from TRBV23-1 and TRBJ2-7, with D perhaps matching TRBD1 or TRBD2 (6 bases each). TRBV23-1 is an open reading frame whose function is uncertain. The CDR3 totals 16 residues. Trimming removed 0 bases at V and 9 bases at J, with 21 bases between. The CDR3 sequence: CASSQSVIRKEGGQYF. As DNA, the CDR3 is TGCGCCAGCAGTCAATCGGTTATCAGAAAGGAGGGGGGGCAGTACTTC.

The V gene is TRBV4-3, the J gene TRBJ2-7; maybe TRBD2 (5 bases). V lost 0 bases and J lost 4, with 16 bases in between. There are 16 residues in the CDR3. The germline V gene has CDR1 LGHNA and CDR2 YSLEER. DNA of the CDR3: TGCGCCAGCAGCCAAGATGTCAACGGAGGTTGGTACGAGCAGTACTTC. Protein sequence: CASSQDVNGGWYEQYF.

This chain connects TRBV28 to TRBJ2-7; no clear D gene. V lost 4 bases and J 3 bases, leaving 7 bases between the germline ends. The CDR3 consists of 12 residues. Germline V gene data show CDR1 as MDHEN and CDR2 as SYDVKM. DNA of the CDR3: TGTGCCAGCAGTTATGGAAGCTACGAGCAGTACTTC. This encodes CASSYGSYEQYF.